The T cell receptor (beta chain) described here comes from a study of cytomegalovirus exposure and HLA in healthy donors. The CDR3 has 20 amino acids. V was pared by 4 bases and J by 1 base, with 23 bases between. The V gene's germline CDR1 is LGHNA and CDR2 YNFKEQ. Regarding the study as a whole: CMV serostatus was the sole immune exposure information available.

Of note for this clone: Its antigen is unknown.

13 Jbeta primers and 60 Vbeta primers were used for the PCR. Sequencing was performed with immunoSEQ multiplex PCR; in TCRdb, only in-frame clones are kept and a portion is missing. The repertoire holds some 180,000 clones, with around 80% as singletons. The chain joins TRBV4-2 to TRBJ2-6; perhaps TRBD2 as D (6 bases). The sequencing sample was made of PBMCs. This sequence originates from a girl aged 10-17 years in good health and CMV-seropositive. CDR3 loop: CASSPNPSWRDKSGANVLTF. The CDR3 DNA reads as TGTGCCAGCAGCCCTAACCCCTCGTGGCGGGATAAATCTGGGGCCAACGTCCTGACTTTC.